Below are 13 T cell receptor beta chains sequenced from a single sample in a study of PD-L1 blockade in urothelial cancer. Repertoires were generated with immunoSEQ multiplex PCR, while TCRdb's copy carries only in-frame clones and drops some. There are about 50,000 clones in the sample; 60% to 80% occur only once, and 3% to 4.5% lies in the top ten. This sample comprised PBMCs, obtained around atezolizumab (anti-PD-L1) treatment. The receptors were gathered from a man in his 70s with urothelial cancer.

This chain links TRBV5-1 with TRBJ2-3; 11 bases are a match to TRBD2. CDR1 SGHRS and CDR2 YFSETQ come from the germline V gene. After removal of 0 bases from V and 4 bases from J, the junction contained 4 bases not matched to a gene. The CDR3 is made up of 16 amino acids. Here the CDR3 reads CASSLDSGGASDTQYF. CDR3 bases: TGCGCCAGCAGCTTGGATAGCGGGGGGGCCTCAGATACGCAGTATTTT.

The CDR3 sequence: CASSFLDRESGELFF. The CDR3 coding sequence is TGTGCCAGCAGCTTTCTGGACAGGGAATCCGGGGAGCTGTTTTTT. The chain uses TRBV5-8 and TRBJ2-2; 8 positions agree with TRBD1. Germline V gene data show CDR1 as SGHTS and CDR2 as YDEGEE. This CDR3 comprises 15 residues. Trimming at V came to 2 bases and at J to 6 bases, leaving 6 bases not matched to a gene.

The chain uses TRBV30 and TRBJ1-2; D might be TRBD1 (6 bases). This CDR3 spans 16 amino acids. Trimming took 0 bases from V and 6 from J, leaving 20 bases between them. CDR1 is GTSNPN and CDR2 is SVGIG in the germline V gene (reference sequence). This CDR3 reads CAWSVPRPSGVHGYTF. Here the CDR3 DNA reads TGTGCCTGGAGTGTTCCCCGACCTTCAGGGGTTCATGGCTACACCTTC.

The CDR3 DNA reads TGTGCCATCAGTGAGTCGAGGGGGACAGTAACCACTGAAGCTTTCTTT. It is translated as CAISESRGTVTTEAFF. The chain has TRBV10-3 and TRBJ1-1; 7 bases map to TRBD1. This CDR3 is built from 16 residues. Germline CDR1 ENHRY, CDR2 SYGVKD. V lost 0 bases, J lost 4 bases, and 8 bases stayed unmatched.

Written as DNA, the CDR3 is TGTGCCAGCAGCTTAGACAGGGGGAGGGAGACCCAGTACTTC. It codes for CASSLDRGRETQYF. This chain joins TRBV7-2 and TRBJ2-5; TRBD1 agrees at 8 bases. This CDR3 has 14 amino acids. The ends lost 1 base at V and 5 bases at J; junction bases unmatched: 3. Germline lookup yields CDR1 SGHTA and CDR2 FQGNSA.

The rearrangement links TRBV19 to TRBJ2-3, with 8 bases identical to TRBD2. The CDR3 loop spans 15 amino acids. Germline V gene lookup returns CDR1 LNHDA and CDR2 SQIVND (reference sequence). V lost 7 bases and J lost 5; bases outside the gene matches: 11. The CDR3 protein is CASTPVRAGVDTQYF. Here the CDR3 DNA reads TGTGCCAGTACCCCCGTACGAGCGGGGGTAGATACGCAGTATTTT.

The genes are TRBV7-2 and TRBJ1-1; D gene ambiguous. This CDR3 contains 11 residues. V was pared by 5 bases and J by 5 bases, with 6 bases between. Per the germline V gene, CDR1 is SGHTA and CDR2 is FQGNSA. CDR3 amino acids: CASSARTEAFF. The CDR3 DNA reads as TGTGCCAGCAGCGCGAGGACTGAAGCTTTCTTT. Together with reference TRBV7-2 and TRBJ1-1, the CDR3 gives the full variable domain: GAGVSQSPSNKVTEKGKDVELRCDPISGHTALYWYRQSLGQGLEFLIYFQGNSAPDKSGLPSDRFSAERTGGSVSTLTIQRTQQEDSAVYLCASSARTEAFFGQGTRLTVV.

This chain uses TRBV7-2 with TRBJ2-1; 9 nucleotides agree with TRBD2. This CDR3 is built from 16 residues. V lost 5 bases and J lost 4; bases outside the gene matches: 9. CDR1 and CDR2 (germline): SGHTA, FQGNSA. CDR3 sequence (DNA): TGTGCCAGCAGCCCCCAGGGCGGGGGGGGTTACAATGAGCAGTTCTTC. Translating gives CASSPQGGGGYNEQFF.

V gene TRBV19 combines with J gene TRBJ2-7, with D possibly matching TRBD2 (5 bases). V lost 3 bases, J lost 4 bases, and 10 bases lay in between. The V gene's germline CDR1 is LNHDA and CDR2 SQIVND (reference sequence). The CDR3 covers 13 residues. The CDR3 region is CASSMAGGYEQYF. CDR3 bases: TGTGCCAGTAGTATGGCAGGAGGATACGAGCAGTACTTC.

The rearrangement uses TRBV5-1 and TRBJ2-5; 14 bases match TRBD2. Germline V gives CDR1 SGHRS, CDR2 YFSETQ. Losses at the gene ends were 2 bases for V and 1 base for J; bases not matched to a gene: 4. CDR3 length: 17 residues. This CDR3 is CASSFGLAGGVQETQYF. CDR3 sequence (DNA): TGCGCCAGCAGCTTCGGACTAGCGGGGGGTGTCCAAGAGACCCAGTACTTC.

The genes are TRBV9 and TRBJ2-3; the match to TRBD1 covers 7 bases. The V and J ends lost 2 bases and 0 bases, in that order; junction bases with no gene match: 3. CDR1 SGDLS and CDR2 YYNGEE come from the germline V gene. This CDR3 comprises 15 residues. CDR3 amino acids: CASSVRDSSTDTQYF. The CDR3 DNA reads TGTGCCAGCAGCGTGAGGGACAGCAGCACAGATACGCAGTATTTT.

The chain carries TRBV12-2 and TRBJ2-1; the listed D gene, TRBD2, was not tested against the DNA. TRBV12-2 is a documented pseudogene. This CDR3 has 19 residues. This CDR3 reads CASPRVGQAGLAGIYEQFF. The CDR3 DNA follows: TGTGCAAGTCCCCGGGTGGGACAGGCAGGACTAGCGGGAATCTATGAGCAGTTCTTC.

The chain uses TRBV23-1 and TRBJ2-5, with D possibly TRBD1 on 6 matching bases. TRBV23-1 falls under the ORF class, with uncertain function. The ends were cut back, 10 bases at V and 3 bases at J, with 27 bases in the middle. There are 17 residues in the CDR3. The DNA of the CDR3 is TGCGCCACCAGCCGGCACCGGGACAAGACCCCCGAAGAGACCCAGTACTTC. Amino acids: CATSRHRDKTPEETQYF.